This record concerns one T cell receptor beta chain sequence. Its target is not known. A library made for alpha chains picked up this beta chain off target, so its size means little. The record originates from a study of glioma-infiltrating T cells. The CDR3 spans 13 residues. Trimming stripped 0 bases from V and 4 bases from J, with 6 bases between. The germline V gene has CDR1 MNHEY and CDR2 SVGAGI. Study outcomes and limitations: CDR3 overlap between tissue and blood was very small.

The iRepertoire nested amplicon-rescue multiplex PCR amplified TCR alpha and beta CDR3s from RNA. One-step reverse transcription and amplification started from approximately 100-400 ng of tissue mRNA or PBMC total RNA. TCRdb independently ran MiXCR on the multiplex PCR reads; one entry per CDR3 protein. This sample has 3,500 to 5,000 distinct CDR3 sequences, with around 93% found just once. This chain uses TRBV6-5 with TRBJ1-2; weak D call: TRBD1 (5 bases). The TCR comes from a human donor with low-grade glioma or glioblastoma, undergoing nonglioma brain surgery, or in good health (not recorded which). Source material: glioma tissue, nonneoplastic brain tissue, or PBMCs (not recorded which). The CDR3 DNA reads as TGTGCCAGCAGTTACTCGCAGGGCTATGGCTACACCTTC. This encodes CASSYSQGYGYTF.